These T cell receptor beta chains were read from a single sample in a study of blood T cells in healthy people across ages. MiXCR was run by TCRdb on the 5' RACE reads, yielding one entry per CDR3 protein. The sample gives about 1.6 million distinct CDR3 sequences, about 32% of which show up once; around 11% is in the top ten. Sequencing was carried out using blood. These receptors originate from a woman in her 30s in good health. CDR3s include the opening cysteine and the closing phenylalanine or tryptophan. A D gene is named only where the DNA matches it firmly. Rows may omit the clone size; those that give it use once, few, many or a size class.

cdr3_aa cdr3_nt j_call clone_size v_call d_call
CASSQVVGGSYGYTF TGCGCCAGCAGCCAAGTTGTAGGGGGCAGCTATGGCTACACCTTC TRBJ1-2 many TRBV4-1 TRBD1
CASGTGLLATGTQYF TGTGCCAGCGGGACGGGACTCCTCGCCACGGGTACGCAGTATTTT TRBJ2-3 few TRBV6-5 .
CASSYRDQETQYF TGTGCCAGCAGTTATCGGGACCAAGAGACCCAGTACTTC TRBJ2-5 many TRBV6-6 .
CASSQDGGSGGPRDTQYF TGTGCCAGCAGCCAAGACGGGGGTAGCGGGGGGCCGAGGGATACGCAGTATTTT TRBJ2-3 . TRBV3-1 TRBD2
CASSYSRGVGNEQFF TGTGCCAGCAGTTACTCTCGGGGGGTCGGGAATGAGCAGTTCTTC TRBJ2-1 many TRBV6-5 TRBD2
CSVVLSGISYEQYF TGCAGCGTTGTCCTTAGCGGGATCTCCTACGAGCAGTACTTC TRBJ2-7 many TRBV29-1 TRBD2
CASSQVGGTSGYNEQFF TGTGCCAGCAGCCAAGTAGGTGGGACTAGCGGATACAATGAGCAGTTCTTC TRBJ2-1 . TRBV3-1 TRBD2
CSARDGLRAPGYGYTF TGCAGTGCTAGAGATGGTCTCAGGGCTCCGGGCTATGGCTACACCTTC TRBJ1-2 . TRBV20-1 .
CSVETPPDTQYF TGCAGCGTTGAAACCCCCCCGGATACGCAGTATTTT TRBJ2-3 many TRBV29-1 .
CASSQGLGLARGNEQFF TGTGCCAGCAGCCAAGGGTTGGGACTAGCGAGAGGGAATGAGCAGTTCTTC TRBJ2-1 many TRBV4-2 TRBD2
CSAELAGGRTDTQYF TGCAGTGCGGAACTAGCGGGAGGCCGAACAGATACGCAGTATTTT TRBJ2-3 many TRBV20-1 TRBD2
CSVQGDRSAATEAFF TGCAGCGTTCAGGGTGACAGGTCCGCGGCCACTGAAGCTTTCTTT TRBJ1-1 . TRBV29-1 .
CASRSQGGVSDTQYF TGTGCCAGCAGATCCCAGGGGGGAGTATCAGATACGCAGTATTTT TRBJ2-3 . TRBV2 .
CATTHRTGGTDTQYF TGTGCCACCACCCACAGGACGGGAGGCACAGATACGCAGTATTTT TRBJ2-3 few TRBV5-6 .
CASSQDWRGGSYNEQFF TGTGCCAGCAGCCAAGATTGGCGGGGGGGCTCCTACAATGAGCAGTTCTTC TRBJ2-1 few TRBV3-1 TRBD2
CASSGGQGGSYEQYF TGTGCCAGCAGCGGTGGACAGGGAGGCTCCTACGAGCAGTACTTC TRBJ2-7 few TRBV9 TRBD1
CSARHLRDYLSYEQYF TGCAGTGCTAGGCACCTCCGGGACTACCTATCCTACGAGCAGTACTTC TRBJ2-7 . TRBV20-1 TRBD2
CASREVGTAYEQYF TGCGCCAGCCGCGAGGTAGGCACCGCCTACGAGCAGTACTTC TRBJ2-7 . TRBV4-1 .
CSAKVGDPQETQYF TGCAGTGCTAAGGTGGGGGACCCCCAAGAGACCCAGTACTTC TRBJ2-5 . TRBV20-1 .
CASSEDSGTTDTQYF TGTGCCAGCAGCGAGGATAGCGGCACCACAGATACGCAGTATTTT TRBJ2-3 few TRBV2 .
CASRASGGQETQYF TGTGCCAGCAGAGCCTCAGGGGGCCAAGAGACCCAGTACTTC TRBJ2-5 few TRBV7-9 TRBD1
CASSQDEGNTIYF TGTGCCAGCAGCCAAGATGAAGGAAACACCATATATTTT TRBJ1-3 . TRBV4-2 .
CSVEVVRGEQFF TGCAGCGTTGAAGTGGTACGGGGCGAGCAGTTCTTC TRBJ2-1 few TRBV29-1 .
CASSLTSGGVPVQETQYF TGTGCCAGCAGCCTTACTAGCGGGGGGGTGCCCGTCCAAGAGACCCAGTACTTC TRBJ2-5 few TRBV14 TRBD2
CASSQDPDRDYGYTF TGCGCCAGCAGCCAAGACCCAGACAGGGACTATGGCTACACCTTC TRBJ1-2 many TRBV4-1 TRBD1
CASSVSLGADGYTF TGTGCCAGCAGTGTATCATTAGGGGCGGATGGCTACACCTTC TRBJ1-2 . TRBV6-1 .
CASSLNGQGEQYF TGTGCCAGCAGTTTAAATGGCCAAGGAGAGCAGTACTTC TRBJ2-7 . TRBV27 .
CASSFSPSGGPLSADTQYF TGTGCCAGCAGCTTTTCCCCCTCCGGGGGGCCCTTAAGCGCAGATACGCAGTATTTT TRBJ2-3 . TRBV7-3 .
CATLGTDTQYF TGTGCCACCTTAGGAACAGATACGCAGTATTTT TRBJ2-3 few TRBV2 .
CASSQGFMPDTRYF TGCGCCAGCAGCCAGGGGTTCATGCCAGATACGCGGTATTTT TRBJ2-3 once TRBV4-1 .
CASRPPQADTQYF TGTGCCAGCCGTCCTCCCCAGGCGGATACGCAGTATTTT TRBJ2-3 . TRBV12-3/TRBV12-4 .
CASSFRTLAESSYNEQFF TGTGCCAGCAGTTTCCGGACCCTAGCGGAAAGCTCCTACAATGAGCAGTTCTTC TRBJ2-1 . TRBV28 TRBD2
CATVRTSGSTDTQYF TGTGCCACCGTCAGGACTAGCGGGAGCACAGATACGCAGTATTTT TRBJ2-3 . TRBV19 TRBD2
CASSRHRLSSQETQYF TGTGCCAGCAGCCGACACCGGTTAAGCTCGCAAGAGACCCAGTACTTC TRBJ2-5 few TRBV14 .
CASSQEGTSGTKETQYF TGCGCCAGCAGCCAAGAGGGGACTAGCGGGACGAAAGAGACCCAGTACTTC TRBJ2-5 few TRBV4-1 TRBD2
CASSYGVGDEQYF TGTGCCAGCAGTTACGGGGTGGGTGACGAGCAGTACTTC TRBJ2-7 . TRBV6-6 .
CASSPVGGVAYEQYF TGTGCCAGCAGTCCCGTCGGGGGGGTTGCCTACGAGCAGTACTTC TRBJ2-7 . TRBV7-8 TRBD2
CASSEAVIGGNSNQPQHF TGTGCCAGCAGTGAAGCGGTAATAGGGGGGAATAGCAATCAGCCCCAGCATTTT TRBJ1-5 . TRBV6-1 .
CASRGQVNTGELFF TGTGCCAGCAGAGGACAGGTTAACACCGGGGAGCTGTTTTTT TRBJ2-2 few TRBV7-3 TRBD1
CASSGSGADQETQYF TGTGCCAGCAGCGGCTCCGGGGCCGACCAAGAGACCCAGTACTTC TRBJ2-5 . TRBV9 .
CASRKSDTARSGYTF TGTGCCAGCAGGAAATCAGACACGGCTCGAAGTGGCTACACCTTC TRBJ1-2 few TRBV6-2/TRBV6-3 .
CASSVRKGTSGEPQETQYF TGTGCCAGCAGCGTAAGGAAGGGGACTAGCGGGGAACCACAAGAGACCCAGTACTTC TRBJ2-5 few TRBV9 TRBD2
CASSFGGGRSQPQHF TGTGCCAGCAGCTTTGGCGGGGGCCGGAGTCAGCCCCAGCATTTT TRBJ1-5 few TRBV7-2 .
CASSKLADSSYEQYF TGTGCCAGCAGTAAACTAGCGGACTCCTCCTACGAGCAGTACTTC TRBJ2-7 . TRBV28 TRBD2
CASSQVAGGWTEAFF TGCGCCAGCAGCCAAGTCGCTGGAGGTTGGACTGAAGCTTTCTTT TRBJ1-1 . TRBV5-1 .
CAGGGGYNEQFF TGTGCCGGGGGGGGAGGCTACAATGAGCAGTTCTTC TRBJ2-1 few TRBV28 TRBD2
CASSYWRGATDTQYF TGTGCCAGCAGTTACTGGCGGGGGGCTACAGATACGCAGTATTTT TRBJ2-3 once TRBV6-2/TRBV6-3 TRBD2
CASSPRTSVATGELFF TGTGCCAGCAGCCCCCGGACTAGCGTGGCCACCGGGGAGCTGTTTTTT TRBJ2-2 . TRBV7-2 TRBD2
CASSSRDRGQIMNTEAFF TGTGCCAGCTCATCCCGGGACAGGGGGCAAATAATGAACACTGAAGCTTTCTTT TRBJ1-1 . TRBV18 TRBD1
CASSQGELQGAAGYTF TGTGCCAGCAGCCAAGGTGAACTCCAGGGGGCGGCTGGCTACACCTTC TRBJ1-2 few TRBV3-1 TRBD1
CASSLSRANEQYF TGTGCCAGCAGTTTGTCCAGGGCCAACGAGCAGTACTTC TRBJ2-7 . TRBV12-3/TRBV12-4 .
CASSQSGRGAKETQYF TGCGCCAGCAGCCAAAGTGGCAGGGGGGCGAAGGAGACCCAGTACTTC TRBJ2-5 few TRBV14 .
CAWSVRRISGGAYEQYF TGTGCCTGGAGTGTACGGAGGATAAGCGGGGGGGCATACGAGCAGTACTTC TRBJ2-7 . TRBV30 TRBD2
CASIPGGLATNEQFF TGTGCCAGCATCCCAGGTGGACTAGCGACCAATGAGCAGTTCTTC TRBJ2-1 . TRBV6-2/TRBV6-3 TRBD2
CASSGSTFYEQYF TGTGCCAGCAGTGGGAGTACCTTCTACGAGCAGTACTTC TRBJ2-7 few TRBV6-1 .
CASSNLREADQETQYF TGTGCCAGCAGTAACCTAAGGGAGGCTGACCAAGAGACCCAGTACTTC TRBJ2-5 once TRBV6-1 .
CSASGGGIPSYEQYF TGCAGTGCCTCTGGGGGGGGAATACCCTCCTACGAGCAGTACTTC TRBJ2-7 . TRBV20-1 TRBD2
CASSYEGPQETQYF TGTGCCAGCAGTTACGAAGGGCCCCAAGAGACCCAGTACTTC TRBJ2-5 many TRBV6-6 .
CSVAVKDYGYTF TGCAGCGTTGCGGTGAAGGACTATGGCTACACCTTC TRBJ1-2 . TRBV29-1 .